The 31 T cell receptor beta chains presented below share a single source sample, sequenced in a study of human T cells and chemical hapten exposure. Described time point: patch test 2, 6 weeks after DPC sensitization. Treatment meaning: therapeutic diphenylcyclopropenone sensitization with weekly scalp DPC. TCRdb passed the RACE reads through MiXCR, listing each CDR3 protein once. Of a few hundred thousand distinct CDR3 sequences listed, 6% to 7% are singletons. The sample in question was whole blood, obtained in connection with sensitization to the hapten diphenylcyclopropenone (DPC). The source is a woman aged 18-29 years with alopecia areata. Some clones in this sample may be carry-over from other donors' samples.

The chain recombines TRBV2 with TRBJ2-7; the match to TRBD1 covers 10 bases. The junction had 10 bases not matched to a gene; V was cut back by 7 bases and J by 4 bases. Germline V gene sequence: CDR1 SNHLY, CDR2 FYNNEI. The CDR3 extends over 15 amino acids. The CDR3 sequence: CASIIAEGQGYEQYF. In nucleotides, the CDR3 is TGTGCCAGCATCATCGCGGAGGGACAGGGGTACGAGCAGTACTTC.

This clonotype was recorded a few times. The chain has TRBV19 and TRBJ2-7; 12 nucleotides align to TRBD1. This CDR3 is 17 amino acids long. Germline V gene data show CDR1 as LNHDA and CDR2 as SQIVND (reference sequence). Trimming cost V 6 bases and J 2 bases; bases outside gene matches: 11. The DNA of the CDR3 is TGTGCCAGTAGCATATGGTCCGGGACAGGGGGCACCTACGAGCAGTACTTC. This gives the protein CASSIWSGTGGTYEQYF.

This clonotype was found many times. The rearrangement links TRBV5-1 to TRBJ2-7; D gene uncertain. Germline V gives CDR1 SGHRS, CDR2 YFSETQ. V was cut by 3 bases and J by 2 bases, with 12 bases left in between. The CDR3 consists of 14 residues. For the CDR3, the DNA is TGCGCCAGCAGCTCGCCCGCGTCGACCTACGAGCAGTACTTC. Its protein is CASSSPASTYEQYF.

This clonotype was seen only a few times. This chain joins TRBV10-3 and TRBJ1-1; 12 nucleotides match TRBD1. The germline V gene encodes CDR1 ENHRY and CDR2 SYGVKD. Trimming removed 6 bases from V and 1 base from J; junction bases left unmatched: 3. This CDR3 spans 15 amino acids. CDR3 coding DNA: TGTGCCATCAGGGGACAGGGGGCTGGGAACACTGAAGCTTTCTTT. This gives the protein CAIRGQGAGNTEAFF.

This clonotype was counted many times. This chain connects TRBV6-2 or TRBV6-3 to TRBJ2-6; possibly TRBD1 for D (6 bases). The V gene's germline CDR1 is MNHEY and CDR2 SVGEGT. This CDR3 has 17 amino acids. The V end lost 3 bases, the J end lost 1 base, and 13 bases lay between the germline ends. DNA of the CDR3: TGTGCCAGCAGTTATTTGACAGGCTCTTCTGGGGCCAACGTCCTGACTTTC. Protein sequence: CASSYLTGSSGANVLTF.

This clonotype showed up just a few times. The J gene is TRBJ1-6, the V gene TRBV6-2 or TRBV6-3, with TRBD1 matching 9 bases. The CDR3 consists of 16 residues. The junction had 12 bases not matched to a gene; V was cut back by 6 bases and J by 9 bases. Germline loops: CDR1 MNHEY, CDR2 SVGEGT. In nucleotides, the CDR3 is TGTGCCAGCAGGCCATCCGGGACAGGGTACGGTTCACCCCTCCACTTT. It translates to CASRPSGTGYGSPLHF.

A few counts support this clonotype. The gene calls are TRBV28 and TRBJ2-7; D is possibly TRBD1 (6 bases). The V end was cut by 8 bases, the J end by 0 bases, with 11 bases between. The V gene's germline CDR1 is MDHEN and CDR2 SYDVKM. The CDR3 length is 13 residues. CDR3 coding DNA: TGTGCCAGCGACACAGGGAGCTCCTACGAGCAGTACTTC. This codes for CASDTGSSYEQYF.

This clonotype was counted between two and nine times. The chain recombines TRBV7-2 with TRBJ2-1, with 9 bases matching TRBD1. CDR1 is SGHTA and CDR2 is FQGNSA in the germline V gene. The CDR3 covers 14 residues. The J segment lost 4 bases and the V segment lost 4 bases, leaving 2 bases of the junction unmatched. The CDR3 loop is CASSSDRGYNEQFF. The CDR3 DNA reads as TGTGCCAGCAGCTCGGACAGGGGATACAATGAGCAGTTCTTC.

This clonotype was seen many times. Here the CDR3 DNA reads TGTGCCAGCAGTTACGTACAGGGAGGCACAGATACGCAGTATTTT. Amino acids: CASSYVQGGTDTQYF. This rearrangement joins TRBV6-5 to TRBJ2-3, with D perhaps TRBD1 (6 bases). The CDR3 runs 15 residues. Germline assignment: CDR1 MNHEY and CDR2 SVGAGI. Between the trimmed V and J ends, which lost 2 bases and 1 base, there was a span of 10 bases.

In its sample, this clonotype was seen a few times. The rearrangement uses TRBV6-5 and TRBJ2-1; the match to TRBD1 covers 8 bases. After removal of 4 bases from V and 6 bases from J, the junction contained 5 bases not matched to a gene. The length of the CDR3 is 14 residues. Germline V gives CDR1 MNHEY, CDR2 SVGAGI. CDR3 sequence (DNA): TGTGCCAGCAGTTCGGACAGGGATCTCAATGAGCAGTTCTTC. It specifies CASSSDRDLNEQFF.

This clonotype has a count of ten or more. The V and J genes are TRBV6-2 or TRBV6-3 and TRBJ1-1; D unresolved. The V gene lost 3 bases and the J gene lost 11 bases, with 10 bases spanning the gap. The CDR3 contains 11 residues. Germline V lookup: CDR1 MNHEY, CDR2 SVGEGT. This chain's CDR3 is CASSYPARAFF. The CDR3 bases are TGTGCCAGCAGTTATCCGGCGAGGGCTTTCTTT.

This clonotype was picked up a small number of times. This sequence joins TRBV7-2 and TRBJ2-3; D gene uncertain. Looked up from germline, CDR1 is SGHTA and CDR2 is FQGNSA. Trimming took 5 bases from V and 5 from J, leaving 11 bases between them. This CDR3 has 13 residues. CDR3 sequence (DNA): TGTGCCAGCAGCCCGCTTTGGGGAGATACGCAGTATTTT. Its protein is CASSPLWGDTQYF. The full variable domain, rest sourced from reference TRBV7-2 and TRBJ2-3, is GAGVSQSPSNKVTEKGKDVELRCDPISGHTALYWYRQSLGQGLEFLIYFQGNSAPDKSGLPSDRFSAERTGGSVSTLTIQRTQQEDSAVYLCASSPLWGDTQYFGPGTRLTVL.

The gene calls are TRBV27 and TRBJ2-6, with 11 positions matching TRBD1. V lost 5 bases, J lost 0 bases, and 3 bases stayed unmatched. Germline V gene lookup returns CDR1 MNHEY and CDR2 SMNVEV (reference sequence). The length of the CDR3 is 17 residues. CDR3: CASSPGTGGSGANVLTF. The CDR3 bases are TGTGCCAGCAGTCCCGGGACAGGGGGCTCTGGGGCCAACGTCCTGACTTTC.

In this sample, this clonotype turned up a few times. The genes are TRBV28 and TRBJ2-7; D gene unclear. This CDR3 has 17 amino acids. Trimming pared 4 bases from V and 5 bases from J, leaving 24 bases between. The V gene's germline CDR1 is MDHEN and CDR2 SYDVKM. The CDR3 region has the DNA TGTGCCAGCAGTTCGCCTTCGACTGTCGCCCAAAGCAACGAGCAGTACTTC. Translation: CASSSPSTVAQSNEQYF. Full variable domain (outside the CDR3, taken from reference TRBV28 and TRBJ2-7): DVKVTQSSRYLVKRTGEKVFLECVQDMDHENMFWYRQDPGLGLRLIYFSYDVKMKEKGDIPEGYSVSREKKERFSLILESASTNQTSMYLCASSSPSTVAQSNEQYFGPGTRLTVT.

In its sample, this clonotype was seen a few times. J is TRBJ1-5 and V is TRBV21-1. TRBV21-1 is annotated as a pseudogene. CDR3 length: 13 amino acids. CDR3 amino acids: CASSGRTNQPQHF. The DNA for the CDR3 is TGTGCCAGCAGTGGACGGACGAATCAGCCCCAGCATTTT.

Notes on this clonotype: A much bigger clone sits one base away, suggesting this may be a read error. The V gene is TRBV19, the J gene TRBJ2-5; TRBD1 or TRBD2 may be the D gene (5 bases each). Trimming pared 5 bases from V and 2 bases from J, leaving 18 bases between. The CDR3 spans 16 residues. Germline CDR1 LNHDA, CDR2 SQIVND (reference sequence). CDR3 region: CASSPSRGPAQETQYF. CDR3 in DNA: TGTGCCAGTAGTCCTTCCCGGGGACCGGCACAAGAGACCCAGTACTTC.

V usage is TRBV6-2 or TRBV6-3 and J usage is TRBJ2-3, with 9 bases aligning to TRBD2. The CDR3 length is 17 residues. Germline V gives CDR1 MNHEY, CDR2 SVGEGT. With 7 bases clipped from V and 4 bases from J, the junction kept 15 bases outside the gene matches. The CDR3 loop is CASTIRAGGLGADTQYF. The CDR3 bases are TGTGCCAGCACCATAAGGGCGGGGGGGCTCGGTGCAGATACGCAGTATTTT.

This clonotype occurred a few times. J is TRBJ1-5 and V is TRBV24-1; TRBD1 matches at 12 bases. The CDR3 is made up of 17 amino acids. The V segment lost 4 bases and the J segment 6 bases; nucleotides outside the gene matches: 9. The germline gives CDR1 KGHDR, CDR2 SFDVKD. The CDR3 coding sequence is TGTGCCACCAGTGACCCTGGGACAGGGGGCTCTAGTCAGCCCCAGCATTTT. Translated: CATSDPGTGGSSQPQHF.

The chain employs TRBV2 and TRBJ2-4; perhaps D is TRBD1 or TRBD2 (5 bases each). The CDR3 consists of 12 residues. V was pared by 10 bases and J by 6 bases, with 13 bases between. The germline gives CDR1 SNHLY, CDR2 FYNNEI. CDR3 nucleotides: TGTGCCACCGGGGCATACCTAAACATTCAGTACTTC. As protein: CATGAYLNIQYF.

The chain joins TRBV29-1 to TRBJ2-3; tentatively, D is TRBD1 (6 bases). The CDR3 sequence is 14 residues long. CDR1 and CDR2 (germline): SQVTM, ANQGSEA. The V end lost 7 bases, the J end lost 0 bases, and 14 bases lay between the germline ends. CDR3 protein: CSAGTRPSTDTQYF. The CDR3 coding sequence is TGCAGCGCTGGGACACGTCCTAGCACAGATACGCAGTATTTT.

In nucleotides, the CDR3 is TGTGCCAGCAGCTTAAACCGGGGGAGCGAGCAGTACTTC. Its protein product is CASSLNRGSEQYF. The rearrangement uses TRBV7-3 and TRBJ2-7, with a tentative D call TRBD2 (6 bases). CDR1 and CDR2 (germline): SGHTA, FQGTGA. The CDR3 contains 13 residues. Trimming cost V 1 base and J 6 bases, with 10 bases left between them.

This clonotype has ten or more counts. V is TRBV2 and J is TRBJ1-5, with 8 nucleotides matching TRBD1. Germline CDR1 SNHLY, CDR2 FYNNEI. There are 14 residues in the CDR3. V was clipped by 3 bases and J by 4 bases; unmatched bases: 2. CDR3 sequence reads: CASSDGDRNQPQHF. The CDR3 DNA reads as TGTGCCAGCAGTGACGGGGACAGGAATCAGCCCCAGCATTTT.

This clonotype was counted many times. This chain uses TRBV12-3 or TRBV12-4 with TRBJ1-2; D might be TRBD1 (5 bases). V was pared by 7 bases and J by 3 bases, with 21 bases between. This CDR3 region has 16 residues. Here the CDR3 reads CASTTRDGGGYYGYTF. Here the CDR3 DNA reads TGTGCCAGCACCACCCGGGACGGAGGAGGATACTATGGCTACACCTTC.

This clonotype showed up just a few times. The chain couples TRBV7-2 to TRBJ2-3; 10 bases align to TRBD2. The CDR3 sequence is 17 residues long. Germline CDR1 is SGHTA and CDR2 is FQGNSA. The junction had 4 bases not matched to a gene; V was cut back by 1 base and J by 0 bases. Written as DNA, the CDR3 is TGTGCCAGCAGCTTAGTAGCGGGGGGACGTAGCACAGATACGCAGTATTTT. Translation: CASSLVAGGRSTDTQYF.

The rearrangement uses TRBV7-9 and TRBJ1-1; D not resolved. The V gene's germline CDR1 is SEHNR and CDR2 FQNEAQ (reference sequence). The CDR3 sequence is 12 residues long. Deletions cut 5 bases from V and 7 bases from J, with 11 bases between. CDR3 residues: CASSMDRSEAFF. The CDR3 DNA is TGTGCCAGCAGCATGGACCGTAGTGAAGCTTTCTTT.

This clonotype has ten or more counts. J is TRBJ1-1 and V is TRBV7-9; 7 nucleotides agree with TRBD1. CDR1 and CDR2 (germline): SEHNR, FQNEAQ (reference sequence). The CDR3 is 12 amino acids. J lost 8 bases, V lost 4 bases, and 4 bases had no gene match. The CDR3, as DNA: TGTGCCAGCAGCTCTCGGACAGGAGAAGCTTTCTTT. Translating gives CASSSRTGEAFF.

This clonotype was counted at least ten times. This chain joins TRBV28 and TRBJ1-1, with a weak D call TRBD1 (6 bases). V lost 8 bases and J 5 bases, leaving 12 bases between the germline ends. The CDR3 loop spans 12 amino acids. Germline V gene lookup returns CDR1 MDHEN and CDR2 SYDVKM. CDR3 nucleotides: TGTGCCAGCCGGGGGGGGACAACTGAAGCTTTCTTT. The encoded protein is CASRGGTTEAFF.

In its sample, this clonotype was seen a few times. The chain has TRBV7-9 and TRBJ2-7; D might be TRBD2 (5 bases). The CDR3 spans 14 residues. Germline assignment: CDR1 SEHNR and CDR2 FQNEAQ (reference sequence). The V end lost 1 base, the J end lost 1 base, and 8 bases lay between the germline ends. The CDR3: CASSLGEISYEQYF. The CDR3, as DNA: TGTGCCAGCAGCTTAGGGGAGATTTCCTACGAGCAGTACTTC.

This chain links TRBV6-5 with TRBJ1-1, with TRBD1 matching 7 bases. The CDR3 spans 14 residues. The V gene end was trimmed by 2 bases and the J gene end by 4 bases; junction bases not matched to a gene: 4. Germline CDR1 is MNHEY and CDR2 is SVGAGI. The CDR3 coding sequence is TGTGCCAGCAGTTACGGTGGGACAGCCACTGAAGCTTTCTTT. Translated, it gives CASSYGGTATEAFF.

This clonotype was counted many times. The chain uses TRBV21-1 and TRBJ1-6; the listed D gene, TRBD1, was not tested against the DNA. TRBV21-1 is a pseudogene. The CDR3 spans 18 residues. The DNA for the CDR3 is TGTGCCAGCAGCAAAGCGCTTGGAGGGGGCACCGGTAATTCACCCCTCCACTTT. Residues: CASSKALGGGTGNSPLHF.

This chain links TRBV6-5 with TRBJ1-4; 7 bases align to TRBD1. V lost 2 bases, J lost 5 bases, and 5 bases stayed unmatched. Per germline, CDR1 MNHEY and CDR2 SVGAGI. The CDR3 consists of 15 residues. CDR3 nucleotides: TGTGCCAGCAGTTACAATGACAGGGAGAATGAAAAACTGTTTTTT. Translated, it gives CASSYNDRENEKLFF.